Sequencing of this TCR beta chain was carried out in a study of T cells in severe cutaneous drug reactions. Findings and caveats of the study: A public TCRbeta CDR3 appeared in all seven CBZ-SJS/TEN blister samples, averaging roughly 13%. TRBV12-4 use rose strongly in carbamazepine-induced Stevens-Johnson syndrome or toxic epidermal necrolysis, averaging around 32% in blister cells and about 5.1% in PBMC.

This CDR3 comprises 12 residues. Germline lookup yields CDR1 SNHLY and CDR2 FYNNEI. In terms of frequency, this clonotype is medium-sized. Antigen unknown. TCR subtype-specific primers in iRepertoire multiplex PCR prepared libraries for bulk and single-cell sequencing. Input for bulk TCR libraries: roughly 95-550 ng RNA per sample. Using the multiplex PCR reads, TCRdb records one entry per CDR3 protein without DNA. The sample totals 20,000 to 25,000 distinct CDR3 sequences. Sequenced patients had Stevens-Johnson syndrome or toxic epidermal necrolysis caused by carbamazepine. Blood repertoires came from roughly five Han Chinese and six or seven European CBZ-SJS/TEN patients.

The chain has TRBV2 and TRBJ1-5; TCRdb lists TRBD1, though no DNA is available to test this call. The sample comprised PBMCs. The TCR comes from a human donor with toxic epidermal necrolysis, a severe cutaneous drug reaction. CDR3: CASSERGVPQHF.